Each of the 19 T cell receptor beta chains below was sequenced from the same sample in a study of blood T cells in healthy people across ages. Together with a sample-barcoded 5' primer, a J-beta primer mix was included in a second PCR lasting roughly 6 to 12 cycles. One entry per CDR3 protein, called by TCRdb with MiXCR from the 5' RACE reads. This repertoire shows around 1.5 million distinct CDR3 sequences, almost 35% found once; its top ten account for roughly 10%. Specimen: blood. The receptors shown here come from a woman aged 25 to 39 in good health.

This clonotype was picked up many times. One end of the junction varies from germline; a read error may be responsible. The CDR3 DNA is TGTGCCAGCAGTGAAGGACGCACAGATACGCAGTATTTT. Translation gives CASSEGRTDTQYF. This chain connects TRBV10-3 to TRBJ2-3; D is unclear. The length of the CDR3 is 13 residues. Germline CDR1 reads ENHRY; CDR2 reads SYGVKD.

The chain combines TRBV20-1 with TRBJ2-1; 11 bases map to TRBD2. The CDR3 loop spans 14 amino acids. Germline CDR1 DFQATT, CDR2 SNEGSKA (reference sequence). V lost 5 bases and J lost 8; bases outside the gene matches: 8. CDR3 region: CSAFEIAGGHEQFF. The CDR3 DNA is TGCAGTGCTTTCGAGATAGCGGGGGGGCATGAGCAGTTCTTC.

This clonotype was seen more than once but under ten times. The chain is built from TRBV5-1 and TRBJ2-1, with TRBD1 identical over 9 bases. V dropped 4 bases and J dropped 6; count of bases not matched to a gene: 8. The CDR3 consists of 15 residues. The germline CDR1 and CDR2 sequences are SGHRS and YFSETQ. CDR3 nucleotides: TGCGCCAGCAGCCCCGGGGACAGGGTGCCCAATGAGCAGTTCTTC. It is translated as CASSPGDRVPNEQFF.

The chain combines TRBV2 with TRBJ1-2; 8 bases map to TRBD1. Trimming removed 10 bases from V and 4 bases from J; junction bases left unmatched: 11. Germline V gene data show CDR1 as SNHLY and CDR2 as FYNNEI. The CDR3 contains 14 residues. In DNA form, the CDR3 reads TGTGCCACGCACGGGGGACAGGCTTCCTATGGCTACACCTTC. This sequence encodes CATHGGQASYGYTF.

This clonotype was counted only a few times. As DNA, the CDR3 is TGTGCCAGCGGTCATAGCGGGGGGGCTTACAATGAGCAGTTCTTC. Residues: CASGHSGGAYNEQFF. V usage is TRBV7-2 and J usage is TRBJ2-1; 11 nucleotides match TRBD2. This CDR3 has 15 amino acids. The germline gives CDR1 SGHTA, CDR2 FQGNSA. J was trimmed by 4 bases and V by 8 bases; bases with no gene match: 7. The full variable domain, with the rest looked up from reference TRBV7-2 and TRBJ2-1, is GAGVSQSPSNKVTEKGKDVELRCDPISGHTALYWYRQSLGQGLEFLIYFQGNSAPDKSGLPSDRFSAERTGGSVSTLTIQRTQQEDSAVYLCASGHSGGAYNEQFFGPGTRLTVL.

In this sample, this clonotype turned up a few times. The rearrangement uses TRBV11-2 and TRBJ2-1, with 15 bases matching TRBD2. CDR3 size: 17 residues. Trimming cost V 5 bases and J 6 bases; bases outside gene matches: 8. CDR1 is SGHAT and CDR2 is FQNNGV in the germline V gene. The CDR3 loop reads CASSIGLAGGFGNEQFF. The CDR3 DNA sequence: TGTGCCAGCAGCATCGGACTAGCGGGAGGGTTTGGCAATGAGCAGTTCTTC.

This chain joins TRBV4-2 and TRBJ2-5, with D possibly matching TRBD2 (6 bases). Germline V lookup: CDR1 LGHNA, CDR2 YNFKEQ. Trimming took 4 bases from V and 5 from J, leaving 17 bases between them. This CDR3 has 15 residues. CDR3 amino acids: CASSLSGESDETQYF. The CDR3 nucleotides read TGTGCCAGCAGCCTTTCGGGGGAGAGCGATGAGACCCAGTACTTC.

The V and J genes are TRBV11-2 and TRBJ2-7; D is unresolved. The V gene's germline CDR1 is SGHAT and CDR2 FQNNGV. The CDR3 loop spans 15 amino acids. V dropped 5 bases and J dropped 2 bases, with 16 bases sitting between them. The CDR3 loop reads CASSLSPDFTYEQYF. The CDR3 DNA sequence: TGTGCCAGCAGCCTCTCCCCGGATTTTACCTACGAGCAGTACTTC. Full variable domain (remainder filled in from reference TRBV11-2 and TRBJ2-7): EAGVAQSPRYKIIEKRQSVAFWCNPISGHATLYWYQQILGQGPKLLIQFQNNGVVDDSQLPKDRFSAERLKGVDSTLKIQPAKLEDSAVYLCASSLSPDFTYEQYFGPGTRLTVT.

This chain links TRBV20-1 with TRBJ2-3; TRBD2 might be the D (6 bases). CDR1 and CDR2 (germline): DFQATT, SNEGSKA (reference sequence). This CDR3 contains 15 residues. Trimming removed 2 bases from V and 0 bases from J, with 12 bases in between. The CDR3 here is CSARSAGTSTDTQYF. The CDR3 region has the DNA TGCAGTGCTAGAAGTGCAGGGACTAGCACAGATACGCAGTATTTT.

This sequence joins TRBV12-3 or TRBV12-4 and TRBJ2-5; a weak D match, TRBD2 (6 bases). This CDR3 has 15 amino acids. Trimming took off 2 bases at V and 11 bases at J, with 21 bases between the two ends. The CDR3 DNA follows: TGTGCCAGCAGTTTAAGGCGGGGCGTCTACAATGAGCAGTACTTC. This translates into CASSLRRGVYNEQYF.

The chain carries TRBV2 and TRBJ1-4; D is undetermined. Germline CDR1 is SNHLY and CDR2 is FYNNEI. This CDR3 has 15 residues. V was clipped by 1 base and J by 5 bases, with 11 bases between them. The CDR3 sequence is CASSEGGLQNEKLFF. The CDR3 coding sequence is TGTGCCAGCAGTGAAGGCGGCCTCCAGAATGAAAAACTGTTTTTT.

This clonotype has only a few counts. Germline and junction disagree at one end, which may indicate a read error. This sequence joins TRBV5-4 and TRBJ2-7; D not resolved. The CDR3 runs 13 residues. Germline V lookup: CDR1 SGHNT, CDR2 YYREEE (reference sequence). Written as DNA, the CDR3 is TGTGCCAGCAGCTTGGGCCCCTCCTGCGAGCAGTACTTC. Translation: CASSLGPSCEQYF.

J is TRBJ1-2 and V is TRBV24-1; D perhaps matches TRBD1 (5 bases). CDR3 size: 17 residues. Germline loops: CDR1 KGHDR, CDR2 SFDVKD. The V end was cut by 0 bases, the J end by 1 base, with 14 bases between. CDR3 sequence: CATSDLAGVQHNYGYTF. CDR3 DNA sequence: TGTGCCACCAGTGATTTGGCGGGGGTTCAGCATAACTATGGCTACACCTTC.

V gene TRBV9 combines with J gene TRBJ2-1, with D possibly being TRBD1 or TRBD2 (5 bases each). V was clipped by 2 bases and J by 0 bases, with 9 bases between them. The germline CDR1 and CDR2 sequences are SGDLS and YYNGEE. This CDR3 contains 15 residues. The CDR3 DNA reads as TGTGCCAGCAGCGTTTGGGGGAGCTCCTACAATGAGCAGTTCTTC. Translation: CASSVWGSSYNEQFF.

V gene TRBV4-1 combines with J gene TRBJ2-1; TRBD2 is a possible D gene (5 bases). V gave up 0 bases and J gave up 0 bases, with 12 bases separating them. This CDR3 region has 17 residues. Germline values: CDR1 MGHRA, CDR2 YSYEKL. CDR3 loop: CASSQEASPSSYNEQFF. CDR3 DNA sequence: TGCGCCAGCAGCCAAGAGGCTAGCCCAAGCTCCTACAATGAGCAGTTCTTC.

The rearrangement joins TRBV25-1 to TRBJ2-1, with D perhaps TRBD1 (5 bases). This CDR3 has 14 amino acids. Per the germline V gene, CDR1 is MGHDK and CDR2 is SYGVNS. Trimming left V 10 bases short and J 4 bases short, with 17 bases between. The CDR3 here is CATQSDRLYNEQFF. As DNA, the CDR3 is TGTGCCACTCAATCAGACAGATTATACAATGAGCAGTTCTTC.

This chain joins TRBV28 and TRBJ1-2, with D maybe TRBD1 (5 bases). This CDR3 is built from 15 residues. Germline loops: CDR1 MDHEN, CDR2 SYDVKM. Trimming left V 3 bases short and J 2 bases short, with 13 bases between. CDR3 coding DNA: TGTGCCAGCAGTTTGGGTCGGGGGGAAAACTATGGCTACACCTTC. Protein sequence: CASSLGRGENYGYTF.

In the case of this clonotype: One end of the junction is discordant with germline, which a read error may explain. The rearrangement joins TRBV12-3 or TRBV12-4 to TRBJ2-3; no clear D gene. The CDR3 contains 11 residues. CDR3 residues: CASSSTDAQYF. CDR3 sequence (DNA): TGTGCCAGCAGTAGCACAGATGCGCAGTATTTT.

This clonotype was picked up a small number of times. The chain carries TRBV10-3 and TRBJ2-7, with D tentatively TRBD1 (6 bases). Between the trimmed V and J ends, which lost 4 bases and 7 bases, there was a span of 17 bases. This CDR3 has 14 amino acids. Germline loops: CDR1 ENHRY, CDR2 SYGVKD. The CDR3 here is CAISGGRGIEEQYF. The CDR3 nucleotides are TGTGCCATCAGTGGCGGCAGGGGAATAGAGGAGCAGTACTTC.